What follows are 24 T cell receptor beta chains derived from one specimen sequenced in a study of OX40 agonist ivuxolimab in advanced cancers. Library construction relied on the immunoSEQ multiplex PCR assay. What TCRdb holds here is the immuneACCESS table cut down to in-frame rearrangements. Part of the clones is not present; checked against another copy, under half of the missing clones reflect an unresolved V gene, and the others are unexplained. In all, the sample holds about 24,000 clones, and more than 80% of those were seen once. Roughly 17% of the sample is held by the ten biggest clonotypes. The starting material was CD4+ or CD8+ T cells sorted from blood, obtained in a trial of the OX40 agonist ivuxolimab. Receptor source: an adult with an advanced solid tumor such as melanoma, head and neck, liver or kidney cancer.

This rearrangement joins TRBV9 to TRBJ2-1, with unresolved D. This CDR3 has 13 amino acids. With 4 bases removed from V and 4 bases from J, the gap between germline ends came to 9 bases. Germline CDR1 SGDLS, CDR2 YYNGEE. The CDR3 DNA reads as TGTGCCAGCAGCCTCGTCTGGTACAATGAGCAGTTCTTC. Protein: CASSLVWYNEQFF.

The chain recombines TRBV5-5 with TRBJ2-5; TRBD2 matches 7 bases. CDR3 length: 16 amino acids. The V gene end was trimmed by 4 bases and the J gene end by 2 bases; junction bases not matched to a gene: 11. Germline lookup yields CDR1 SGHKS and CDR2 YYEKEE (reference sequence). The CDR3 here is CASSDGGKPLQETQYF. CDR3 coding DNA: TGTGCCAGCAGCGACGGGGGGAAACCTCTTCAAGAGACCCAGTACTTC.

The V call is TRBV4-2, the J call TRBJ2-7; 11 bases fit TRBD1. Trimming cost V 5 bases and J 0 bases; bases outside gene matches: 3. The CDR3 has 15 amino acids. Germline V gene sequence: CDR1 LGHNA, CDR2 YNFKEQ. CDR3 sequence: CASSEGTGGSYEQYF. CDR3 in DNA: TGTGCCAGCAGCGAGGGGACAGGGGGCTCCTACGAGCAGTACTTC.

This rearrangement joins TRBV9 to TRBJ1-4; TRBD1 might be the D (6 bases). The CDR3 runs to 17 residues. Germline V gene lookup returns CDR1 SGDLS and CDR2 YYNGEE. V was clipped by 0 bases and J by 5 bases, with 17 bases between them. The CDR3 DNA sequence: TGTGCCAGCAGCGTAGGGGTACAGGGAAAGGGGAATGAAAAACTGTTTTTT. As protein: CASSVGVQGKGNEKLFF.

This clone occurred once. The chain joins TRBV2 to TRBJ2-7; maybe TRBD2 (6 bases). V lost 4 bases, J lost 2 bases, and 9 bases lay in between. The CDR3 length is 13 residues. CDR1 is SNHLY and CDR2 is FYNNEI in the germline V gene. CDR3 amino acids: CASSAPGAYEQYF. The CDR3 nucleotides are TGTGCCAGCAGTGCCCCGGGGGCCTACGAGCAGTACTTC.

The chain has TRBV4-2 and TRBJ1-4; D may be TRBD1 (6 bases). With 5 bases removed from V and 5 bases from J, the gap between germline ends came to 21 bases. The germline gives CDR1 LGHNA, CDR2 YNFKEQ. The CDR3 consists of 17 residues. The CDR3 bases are TGTGCCAGCAGCGCCCCATCAGGCAGGGGTCAAAATGAAAAACTGTTTTTT. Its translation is CASSAPSGRGQNEKLFF.

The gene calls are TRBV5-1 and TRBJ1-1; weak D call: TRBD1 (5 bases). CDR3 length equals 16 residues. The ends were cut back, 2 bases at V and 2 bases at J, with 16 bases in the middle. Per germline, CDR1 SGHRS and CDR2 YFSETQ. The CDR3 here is CASSLGWGTINTEAFF. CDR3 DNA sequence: TGCGCCAGCAGCTTAGGTTGGGGGACGATAAACACTGAAGCTTTCTTT.

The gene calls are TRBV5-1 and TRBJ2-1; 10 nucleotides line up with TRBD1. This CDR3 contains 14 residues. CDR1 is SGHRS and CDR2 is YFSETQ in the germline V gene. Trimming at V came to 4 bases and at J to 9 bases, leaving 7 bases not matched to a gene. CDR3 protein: CASSADDRGLEQFF. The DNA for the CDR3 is TGCGCCAGCAGCGCAGACGACAGGGGGCTTGAGCAGTTCTTC.

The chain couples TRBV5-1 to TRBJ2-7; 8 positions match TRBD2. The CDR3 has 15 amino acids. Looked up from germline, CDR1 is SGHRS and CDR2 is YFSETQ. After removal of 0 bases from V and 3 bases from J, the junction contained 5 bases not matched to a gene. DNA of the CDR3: TGCGCCAGCAGCTTGGTGAGCGGGAGTTACTACGAGCAGTACTTC. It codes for CASSLVSGSYYEQYF. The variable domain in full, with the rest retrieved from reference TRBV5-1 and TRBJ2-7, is KAGVTQTPRYLIKTRGQQVTLSCSPISGHRSVSWYQQTPGQGLQFLFEYFSETQRNKGNFPGRFSGRQFSNSRSEMNVSTLELGDSALYLCASSLVSGSYYEQYFGPGTRLTVT.

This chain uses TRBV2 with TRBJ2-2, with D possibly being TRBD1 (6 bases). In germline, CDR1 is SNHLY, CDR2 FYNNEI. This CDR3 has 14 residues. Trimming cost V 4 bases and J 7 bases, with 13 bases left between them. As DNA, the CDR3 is TGTGCCAGCAGTGTAGGGCAGGGGTACGGGGAGCTGTTTTTT. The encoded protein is CASSVGQGYGELFF.

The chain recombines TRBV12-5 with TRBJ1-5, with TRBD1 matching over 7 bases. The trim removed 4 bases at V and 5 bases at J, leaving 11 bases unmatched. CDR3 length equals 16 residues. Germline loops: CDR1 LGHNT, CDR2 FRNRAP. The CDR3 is CASGSTRQGQYQPQHF. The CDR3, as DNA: TGTGCTAGTGGTTCCACTCGACAGGGACAATATCAGCCCCAGCATTTT.

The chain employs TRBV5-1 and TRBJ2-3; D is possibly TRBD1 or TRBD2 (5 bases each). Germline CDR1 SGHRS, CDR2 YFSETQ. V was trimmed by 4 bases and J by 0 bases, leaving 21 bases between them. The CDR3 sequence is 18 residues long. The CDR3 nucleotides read TGCGCCAGCAGCCGGGAACCGGGACCGAGTTTTAGCACAGATACGCAGTATTTT. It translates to CASSREPGPSFSTDTQYF.

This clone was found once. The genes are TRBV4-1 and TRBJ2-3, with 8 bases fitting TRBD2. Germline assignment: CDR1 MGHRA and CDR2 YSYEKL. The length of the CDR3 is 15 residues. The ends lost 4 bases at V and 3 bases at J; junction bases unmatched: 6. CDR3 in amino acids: CASSRGLVGTDTQYF. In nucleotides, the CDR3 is TGCGCCAGCAGCCGGGGACTAGTCGGTACAGATACGCAGTATTTT.

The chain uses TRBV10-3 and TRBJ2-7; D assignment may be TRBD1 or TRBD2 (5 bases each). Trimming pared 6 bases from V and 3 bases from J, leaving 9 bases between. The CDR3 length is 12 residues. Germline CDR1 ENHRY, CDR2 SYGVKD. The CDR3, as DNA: TGTGCCATCAGGGGGACGGGCTACGAGCAGTACTTC. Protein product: CAIRGTGYEQYF.

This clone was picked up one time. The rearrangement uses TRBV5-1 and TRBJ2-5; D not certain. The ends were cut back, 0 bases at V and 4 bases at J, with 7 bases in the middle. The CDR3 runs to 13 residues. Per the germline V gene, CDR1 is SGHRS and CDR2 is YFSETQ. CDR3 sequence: CASSLGVRETQYF. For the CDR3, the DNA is TGCGCCAGCAGCTTGGGGGTTCGAGAGACCCAGTACTTC.

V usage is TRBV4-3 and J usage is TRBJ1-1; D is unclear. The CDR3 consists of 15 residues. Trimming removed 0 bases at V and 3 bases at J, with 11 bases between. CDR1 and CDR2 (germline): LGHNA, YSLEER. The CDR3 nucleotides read TGCGCCAGCAGCCAAGATTCAAGGCGGTACACTGAAGCTTTCTTT. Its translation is CASSQDSRRYTEAFF.

In DNA form, the CDR3 reads TGTGCCAGCTCAAGGACTAGCGGAACAGATACGCAGTATTTT. It yields the protein CASSRTSGTDTQYF. This chain uses TRBV18 with TRBJ2-3; 10 nucleotides line up with TRBD2. The CDR3 covers 14 residues. The germline V gene has CDR1 KGHSH and CDR2 LQKENI. V shed 5 bases, J shed 3 bases, and the junction held 2 bases outside the gene matches.

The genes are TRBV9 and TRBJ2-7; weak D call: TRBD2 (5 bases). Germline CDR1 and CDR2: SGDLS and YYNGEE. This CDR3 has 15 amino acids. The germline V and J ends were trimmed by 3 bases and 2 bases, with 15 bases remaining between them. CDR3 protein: CASSASDGKTYEQYF. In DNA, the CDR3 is TGTGCCAGCAGCGCATCGGACGGGAAGACCTACGAGCAGTACTTC.

The CDR3 here is CASSSGRRSYNEQFF. CDR3 DNA sequence: TGTGCCAGCAGCTCCGGTCGGCGCTCCTACAATGAGCAGTTCTTC. This sequence joins TRBV7-3 and TRBJ2-1; D gene ambiguous. The CDR3 sequence is 15 residues long. Germline V gene sequence: CDR1 SGHTA, CDR2 FQGTGA. V dropped 4 bases and J dropped 0 bases, with 10 bases sitting between them.

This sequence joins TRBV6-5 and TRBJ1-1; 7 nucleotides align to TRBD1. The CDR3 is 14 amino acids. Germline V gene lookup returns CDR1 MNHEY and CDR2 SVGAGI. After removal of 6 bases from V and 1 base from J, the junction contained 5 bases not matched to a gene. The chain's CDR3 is CASRLTGENTEAFF. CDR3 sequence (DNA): TGTGCCAGCAGACTAACAGGGGAGAACACTGAAGCTTTCTTT.

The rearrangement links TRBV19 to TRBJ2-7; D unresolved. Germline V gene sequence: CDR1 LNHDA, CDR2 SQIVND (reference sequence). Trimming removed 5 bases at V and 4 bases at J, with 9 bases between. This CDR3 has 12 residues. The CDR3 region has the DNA TGTGCCAGTAGTTCGGGTCCATACGAGCAGTACTTC. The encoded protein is CASSSGPYEQYF.

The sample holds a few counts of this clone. CDR3 in amino acids: CASSELGGANQPQHF. DNA of the CDR3: TGTGCCAGCAGTGAACTGGGGGGAGCCAATCAGCCCCAGCATTTT. The rearrangement joins TRBV2 to TRBJ1-5; D may be TRBD1 (5 bases). V lost 2 bases, J lost 3 bases, and 11 bases lay in between. In germline, CDR1 is SNHLY, CDR2 FYNNEI. CDR3 length: 15 amino acids.

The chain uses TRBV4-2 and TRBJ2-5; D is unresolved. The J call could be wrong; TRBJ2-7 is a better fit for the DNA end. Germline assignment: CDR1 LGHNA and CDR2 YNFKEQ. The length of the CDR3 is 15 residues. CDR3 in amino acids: CASSQDEDGIYEQYF. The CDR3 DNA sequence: TGTGCCAGCAGCCAAGATGAGGACGGAATCTACGAGCAGTACTTC.

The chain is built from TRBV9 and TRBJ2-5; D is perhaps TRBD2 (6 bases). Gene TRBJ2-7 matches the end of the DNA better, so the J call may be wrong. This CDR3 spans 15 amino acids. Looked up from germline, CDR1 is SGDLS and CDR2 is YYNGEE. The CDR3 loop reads CASSVGWGENYEQYF. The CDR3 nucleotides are TGTGCCAGCAGCGTAGGGTGGGGGGAAAACTACGAGCAGTACTTC.